One and the same sample provided the 20 T cell receptor beta chains below, sequenced in a study of cytomegalovirus exposure and HLA in healthy donors (dated 2017 in TCRdb). The library was obtained by the immunoSEQ multiplex PCR assay. For the multiplex PCR, a mixture combining 60 forward primers for TCR Vbeta segments and 13 reverse primers for TCR Jbeta segments was used. The clones in this table, taken by TCRdb from immuneACCESS, are in-frame only. Not every clone is retained; where verified, under half of the shortfall comes from an unresolved V gene, and the cause of the rest is unknown. The sample profile shows about 100,000 clones; about 80% of them were found once. The biggest ten clones account for under 0.8% of the sample. The sample was PBMCs. Receptors were obtained from a woman aged 60-70 years in good health and CMV-seronegative.

The CDR3 here is CASSLPRTGAGNTIYF. The CDR3 DNA follows: TGCGCCAGCAGCCTCCCCCGGACAGGGGCTGGAAACACCATATATTTT. The chain is built from TRBV5-1 and TRBJ1-3; 9 nucleotides align to TRBD1. Unmatched junction bases numbered 7, after V lost 4 bases and J lost 2 bases. This CDR3 spans 16 amino acids. Germline V gives CDR1 SGHRS, CDR2 YFSETQ.

J is TRBJ2-7 and V is TRBV15; no clear D gene. This CDR3 contains 14 residues. Germline loops: CDR1 LNHNV, CDR2 YYDKDF (reference sequence). V was cut by 3 bases and J by 4 bases, with 13 bases left in between. CDR3 region: CATSSQLGVYEQYF. CDR3 sequence (DNA): TGTGCCACCAGCAGCCAGCTCGGAGTTTACGAGCAGTACTTC.

This clone was recorded a few times. The V and J genes are TRBV28 and TRBJ2-7, with D unclear. Germline loops: CDR1 MDHEN, CDR2 SYDVKM. CDR3 size: 13 residues. Trimming took 2 bases from V and 2 from J, leaving 7 bases between them. In nucleotides, the CDR3 is TGTGCCAGCAGTTTACGGCGGACCTACGAGCAGTACTTC. Amino acids: CASSLRRTYEQYF.

The chain is built from TRBV30 and TRBJ1-6; no clear D. Trimming took 4 bases from V and 9 from J, leaving 13 bases between them. The V gene's germline CDR1 is GTSNPN and CDR2 SVGIG (reference sequence). This CDR3 contains 13 residues. DNA for the CDR3: TGTGCCTGGAATCGGGGAAACAGTTCACCCCTCCACTTT. It is translated as CAWNRGNSSPLHF.

The chain couples TRBV7-9 to TRBJ1-4, with D uncertain. The V gene lost 1 base and the J gene lost 5 bases, with 11 bases spanning the gap. The CDR3 loop spans 15 amino acids. The germline V gene encodes CDR1 SEHNR and CDR2 FQNEAQ (reference sequence). The CDR3 sequence: CASSLGLTPNEKLFF. As DNA, the CDR3 is TGTGCCAGCAGCTTAGGCTTGACACCGAATGAAAAACTGTTTTTT.

The V and J genes are TRBV28 and TRBJ2-7, with TRBD2 matching over 9 bases. The V gene's germline CDR1 is MDHEN and CDR2 SYDVKM. V was pared by 7 bases and J by 1 base, with 2 bases of the junction left unmatched. The CDR3 has 13 residues. The chain's CDR3 is CASTTSGSYEQYF. The DNA for the CDR3 is TGTGCCAGCACGACTAGCGGTTCCTACGAGCAGTACTTC. Drawing the rest from reference TRBV28 and TRBJ2-7, the complete variable domain is DVKVTQSSRYLVKRTGEKVFLECVQDMDHENMFWYRQDPGLGLRLIYFSYDVKMKEKGDIPEGYSVSREKKERFSLILESASTNQTSMYLCASTTSGSYEQYFGPGTRLTVT.

The rearrangement links TRBV4-1 to TRBJ1-5, with D hard to call. Germline loops: CDR1 MGHRA, CDR2 YSYEKL. This CDR3 region has 13 residues. Trimming pared 1 base from V and 4 bases from J, leaving 5 bases between. The CDR3 nucleotides are TGCGCCAGCAGCCAAGTAGTGAATCAGCCCCAGCATTTT. Encoded protein: CASSQVVNQPQHF.

The chain uses TRBV5-1 and TRBJ2-1; D may be TRBD2 (6 bases). V was pared by 0 bases and J by 10 bases, with 17 bases between. The CDR3 runs to 15 residues. Germline V CDR1 and CDR2: SGHRS, YFSETQ. Here the CDR3 reads CASSLVSRGASEQFF. The CDR3 bases are TGCGCCAGCAGCTTGGTTTCGCGGGGAGCATCCGAGCAGTTCTTC. The full variable domain, with the rest looked up from reference TRBV5-1 and TRBJ2-1, is KAGVTQTPRYLIKTRGQQVTLSCSPISGHRSVSWYQQTPGQGLQFLFEYFSETQRNKGNFPGRFSGRQFSNSRSEMNVSTLELGDSALYLCASSLVSRGASEQFFGPGTRLTVL.

The chain employs TRBV19 and TRBJ1-2; tentatively, D is TRBD1 (6 bases). CDR1 and CDR2 from the germline V gene are LNHDA and SQIVND (reference sequence). The length of the CDR3 is 14 residues. With 5 bases removed from V and 4 bases from J, the gap between germline ends came to 14 bases. The CDR3 loop reads CASSPPGQTYGYTF. Here the CDR3 DNA reads TGTGCCAGTAGTCCCCCCGGACAGACCTATGGCTACACCTTC.

The chain carries TRBV28 and TRBJ2-3, with 12 bases identical to TRBD2. V was clipped by 3 bases and J by 4 bases; unmatched bases: 11. Germline V CDR1 and CDR2: MDHEN, SYDVKM. This CDR3 region has 18 residues. The CDR3, as DNA: TGTGCCAGCAGTTTTGGTTCTAGCGGGAGGGCCTTAGCAGATACGCAGTATTTT. Amino acids: CASSFGSSGRALADTQYF.

This clone came up a few times. The CDR3 DNA follows: TGTGCCAGTAGTATGATCCAGGACACCATCTCACCCCTCCACTTT. Its protein is CASSMIQDTISPLHF. V is TRBV19 and J is TRBJ1-6, with D possibly matching TRBD1 (5 bases). The CDR3 is made up of 15 amino acids. V lost 3 bases and J lost 10, with 16 bases in between. The germline V gene has CDR1 LNHDA and CDR2 SQIVND (reference sequence). The full variable domain, with the rest looked up from reference TRBV19 and TRBJ1-6, is DGGITQSPKYLFRKEGQNVTLSCEQNLNHDAMYWYRQDPGQGLRLIYYSQIVNDFQKGDIAEGYSVSREKKESFPLTVTSAQKNPTAFYLCASSMIQDTISPLHFGNGTRLTVT.

This chain connects TRBV15 to TRBJ2-7; weak D call: TRBD1 (6 bases). Germline values: CDR1 LNHNV, CDR2 YYDKDF (reference sequence). The CDR3 runs to 12 residues. V lost 4 bases to trimming and J lost 4 bases, with 8 bases between them. The CDR3 region has the DNA TGTGCCACCAGCATGAGGGGGTACGAGCAGTACTTC. This translates into CATSMRGYEQYF.

The chain recombines TRBV2 with TRBJ2-5, with 8 nucleotides matching TRBD2. Germline loops: CDR1 SNHLY, CDR2 FYNNEI. The CDR3 spans 14 residues. The V and J ends lost 7 bases and 5 bases, in that order; junction bases with no gene match: 9. DNA for the CDR3: TGTGCCAGCACTGGCAGCGGGGGCTGGGAGACCCAGTACTTC. The encoded protein is CASTGSGGWETQYF. The full variable domain, rest sourced from reference TRBV2 and TRBJ2-5, is EPEVTQTPSHQVTQMGQEVILRCVPISNHLYFYWYRQILGQKVEFLVSFYNNEISEKSEIFDDQFSVERPDGSNFTLKIRSTKLEDSAMYFCASTGSGGWETQYFGPGTRLLVL.

This clone was detected only a few times. Other DNA sequences within the sample encode an identical CDR3. J is TRBJ1-1 and V is TRBV12-5, with TRBD1 as a possible D gene (6 bases). Trimming left V 6 bases short and J 3 bases short, with 11 bases between. The germline CDR1 and CDR2 sequences are LGHNT and FRNRAP. This CDR3 region has 13 residues. In DNA form, the CDR3 reads TGTGCTAGTGGACTCGACAGGTACACTGAAGCTTTCTTT. Translating gives CASGLDRYTEAFF.

This clone has more than one count but fewer than ten. The CDR3 here is CASSFSQGGTNSPLHF. CDR3 in DNA: TGTGCCAGCAGCTTTAGCCAGGGAGGGACGAATTCACCCCTCCACTTT. The gene calls are TRBV5-6 and TRBJ1-6, with a possible D match to TRBD1 (5 bases). V was cut by 2 bases and J by 7 bases, with 16 bases left in between. The CDR3 is 16 amino acids. Germline loops: CDR1 SGHDT, CDR2 YYEEEE.

The chain couples TRBV16 to TRBJ2-2; TRBD1 matches at 8 bases. Germline trimming cut 4 bases from V and 2 bases from J; bases unmatched to any gene: 6. The CDR3 length is 16 residues. In germline, CDR1 is KGHSY, CDR2 FQNENV. The DNA for the CDR3 is TGTGCCAGCAGCCTCGGACAGGGAGGAAACACCGGGGAGCTGTTTTTT. Its translation is CASSLGQGGNTGELFF.

V is TRBV5-1 and J is TRBJ2-1; 8 positions agree with TRBD2. CDR1 is SGHRS, CDR2 YFSETQ, per germline. Losses at the gene ends were 0 bases for V and 6 bases for J; bases not matched to a gene: 5. The CDR3 has 15 residues. CDR3: CASSLAGGDFNEQFF. CDR3 nucleotides: TGCGCCAGCAGCTTGGCCGGGGGGGACTTCAATGAGCAGTTCTTC.

The J gene is TRBJ1-4, the V gene TRBV6-5, with D perhaps matching TRBD1 (5 bases). CDR1 is MNHEY, CDR2 SVGAGI, per germline. Trimming pared 6 bases from V and 1 base from J, leaving 9 bases between. The CDR3 runs 14 residues. The CDR3 DNA is TGTGCCAGCAGACCCGGGGGAACTAATGAAAAACTGTTTTTT. Its translation is CASRPGGTNEKLFF.

The gene calls are TRBV25-1 and TRBJ2-1; a weak D match, TRBD1 (6 bases). The CDR3 length is 14 residues. Per germline, CDR1 MGHDK and CDR2 SYGVNS. Between the trimmed V and J ends, which lost 4 bases and 1 base, there was a span of 8 bases. The CDR3 sequence is CASSAQGSYNEQFF. The CDR3, as DNA: TGTGCCAGCAGTGCGCAGGGGTCCTACAATGAGCAGTTCTTC.

The chain uses TRBV29-1 and TRBJ2-7; D may be TRBD2 (6 bases). Trimming stripped 0 bases from V and 5 bases from J, with 11 bases between. Germline V CDR1 and CDR2: SQVTM, ANQGSEA. The CDR3 extends over 13 amino acids. CDR3 nucleotides: TGCAGCGTTGAAGAACGGGGGACCCACGAGCAGTACTTC. This translates into CSVEERGTHEQYF.